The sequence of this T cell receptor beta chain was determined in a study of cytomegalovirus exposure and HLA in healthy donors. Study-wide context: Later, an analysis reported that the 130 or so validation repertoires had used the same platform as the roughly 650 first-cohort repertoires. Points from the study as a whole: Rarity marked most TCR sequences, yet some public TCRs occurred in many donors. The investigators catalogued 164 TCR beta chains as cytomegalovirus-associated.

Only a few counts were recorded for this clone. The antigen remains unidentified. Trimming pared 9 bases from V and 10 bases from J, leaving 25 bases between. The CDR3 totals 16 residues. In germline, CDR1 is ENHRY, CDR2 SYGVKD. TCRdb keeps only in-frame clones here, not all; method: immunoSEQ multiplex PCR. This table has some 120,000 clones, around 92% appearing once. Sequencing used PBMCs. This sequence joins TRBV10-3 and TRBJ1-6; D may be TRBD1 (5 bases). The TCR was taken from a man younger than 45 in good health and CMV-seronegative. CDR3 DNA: TGTGCCATGAGAGCCGGGGGGGGAGACAAAGGGTCACCCCTCCACTTT. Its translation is CAMRAGGGDKGSPLHF.